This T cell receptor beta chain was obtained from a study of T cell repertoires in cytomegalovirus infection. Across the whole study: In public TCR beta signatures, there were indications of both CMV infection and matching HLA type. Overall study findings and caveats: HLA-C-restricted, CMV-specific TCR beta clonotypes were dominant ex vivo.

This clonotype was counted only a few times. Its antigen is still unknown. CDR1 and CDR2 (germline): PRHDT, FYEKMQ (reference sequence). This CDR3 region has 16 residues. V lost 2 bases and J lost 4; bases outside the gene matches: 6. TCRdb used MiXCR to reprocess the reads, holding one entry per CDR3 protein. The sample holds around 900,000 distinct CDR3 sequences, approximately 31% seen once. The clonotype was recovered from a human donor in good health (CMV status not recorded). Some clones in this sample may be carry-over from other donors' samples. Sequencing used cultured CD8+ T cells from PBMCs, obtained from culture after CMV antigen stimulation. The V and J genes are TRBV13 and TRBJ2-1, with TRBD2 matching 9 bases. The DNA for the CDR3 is TGTGCCAGCAGCTTACGTGGCGGGGGGGCATACAATGAGCAGTTCTTC. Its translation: CASSLRGGGAYNEQFF. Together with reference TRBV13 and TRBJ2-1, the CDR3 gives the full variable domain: AAGVIQSPRHLIKEKRETATLKCYPIPRHDTVYWYQQGPGQDPQFLISFYEKMQSDKGSIPDRFSAQQFSDYHSELNMSSLELGDSALYFCASSLRGGGAYNEQFFGPGTRLTVL.